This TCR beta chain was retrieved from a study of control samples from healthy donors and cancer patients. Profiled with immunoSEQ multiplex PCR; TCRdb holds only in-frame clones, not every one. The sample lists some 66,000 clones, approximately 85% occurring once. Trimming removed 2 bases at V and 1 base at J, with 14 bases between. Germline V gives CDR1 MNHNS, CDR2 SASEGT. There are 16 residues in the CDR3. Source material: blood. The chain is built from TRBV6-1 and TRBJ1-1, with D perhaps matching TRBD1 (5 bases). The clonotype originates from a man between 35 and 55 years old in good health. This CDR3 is CASSERDRGTNTEAFF. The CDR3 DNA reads TGTGCCAGCAGTGAAAGGGACCGAGGGACGAACACTGAAGCTTTCTTT.